These T cell receptor beta chains were read from a single sample in a study of cytomegalovirus exposure and HLA in healthy donors. Generated by immunoSEQ multiplex PCR, the TCRdb table keeps only in-frame clones and is missing some. The repertoire holds over 50,000 clones, with almost 97% as singletons. The material sequenced was PBMCs. These receptors originate from a woman aged 18-29 years in good health and CMV-seronegative. Each CDR3 is given with its conserved first and last residue. The D gene is left open where the match is weak. The size of a clone is reported for some rows only, either as once, few or many, or as a class for expanded clones.

j_gene: TRBJ2-1
v_gene: TRBV7-3
d_gene: TRBD2
abundance: .
CDR3nt: TGTGCCAGCAGCTTAACGGGGACTAGGGGGTTCCATGAGCAGTTCTTC
CDR3aa: CASSLTGTRGFHEQFF

j_gene: TRBJ1-2
v_gene: TRBV18
d_gene: .
abundance: .
CDR3nt: TGTGCCAGCTCACCAAGGGGCCCACTATACGGCTACACCTTC
CDR3aa: CASSPRGPLYGYTF

j_gene: TRBJ2-1
v_gene: TRBV18
d_gene: .
abundance: .
CDR3nt: TGTGCCAGCTCACCAACCTCCGGGCTAGCCCCGGAGCAGTTCTTC
CDR3aa: CASSPTSGLAPEQFF

j_gene: TRBJ2-1
v_gene: TRBV11-3
d_gene: .
abundance: .
CDR3nt: TGTGCCAGCAGCTTAGATCGAGTACCTAGCATAGATGAGCAGTTCTTC
CDR3aa: CASSLDRVPSIDEQFF

j_gene: TRBJ2-5
v_gene: TRBV27
d_gene: TRBD2
abundance: .
CDR3nt: TGTGCCAGCAGTCAAAGACTAGCGGGAGCTCAGACCCAGTACTTC
CDR3aa: CASSQRLAGAQTQYF

j_gene: TRBJ2-3
v_gene: TRBV18
d_gene: .
abundance: .
CDR3nt: TGTGCCAGCTCACCACTGAGCGGAACAACAGATACGCAGTATTTT
CDR3aa: CASSPLSGTTDTQYF

j_gene: TRBJ2-3
v_gene: TRBV12-5
d_gene: TRBD1
abundance: .
CDR3nt: TGTGCTAGTGGTTTGGGACAGGGGGCAGATACGCAGTATTTT
CDR3aa: CASGLGQGADTQYF

j_gene: TRBJ1-5
v_gene: TRBV6-6
d_gene: TRBD1
abundance: .
CDR3nt: TGTGCCAGCACCAGGACAGGGCAAGGAAATCAGCCCCAGCATTTT
CDR3aa: CASTRTGQGNQPQHF

j_gene: TRBJ1-3
v_gene: TRBV4-2
d_gene: .
abundance: .
CDR3nt: TGTGCCAGCAGCCGAGACCCCTCGACAGATGGAAACACCATATATTTT
CDR3aa: CASSRDPSTDGNTIYF

j_gene: TRBJ2-5
v_gene: TRBV5-1
d_gene: .
abundance: .
CDR3nt: TGCGCCAGCAGCTTGGGAGGGGGGGCCAACCGGGGAGAGACCCAGTACTTC
CDR3aa: CASSLGGGANRGETQYF

j_gene: TRBJ2-5
v_gene: TRBV1
d_gene: .
abundance: once
CDR3nt: TGCACCAGCAGCCAAGATGCCGGGACTAGCGGGAGGGGACCCCAAGAGACCCAGTACTTC
CDR3aa: CTSSQDAGTSGRGPQETQYF

j_gene: TRBJ2-7
v_gene: TRBV28
d_gene: .
abundance: .
CDR3nt: TGTGCCAGCAGTTTGGCCACCTCCGAGCAGTACTTC
CDR3aa: CASSLATSEQYF

j_gene: TRBJ2-2
v_gene: TRBV19
d_gene: .
abundance: once
CDR3nt: TGTGCCAGCAAGGTCCCGGCAGGGAGGACCGGGGAGCTGTTTTTT
CDR3aa: CASKVPAGRTGELFF

j_gene: TRBJ2-5
v_gene: TRBV19
d_gene: TRBD1
abundance: once
CDR3nt: TGTGCCAGTAGTGGGACAGGGACCCGCCAAGAGACCCAGTACTTC
CDR3aa: CASSGTGTRQETQYF

j_gene: TRBJ2-4
v_gene: TRBV27
d_gene: .
abundance: .
CDR3nt: TGTGCCAGCAGTCGCCGGATCCGGGGTCACATTCAGTACTTC
CDR3aa: CASSRRIRGHIQYF

j_gene: TRBJ1-5
v_gene: TRBV23-1
d_gene: .
abundance: .
CDR3nt: TGCGCCAGCAGTCAATCGGGGGCCGTTTTGTGTTTGGGCAATCAGCCCCAGCATTTT
CDR3aa: CASSQSGAVLCLGNQPQHF

j_gene: TRBJ2-1
v_gene: TRBV2
d_gene: TRBD2
abundance: .
CDR3nt: TGTGCCAGCAGTGGGAGACTAGCGGGGGACTTAACTCAGTTCTTC
CDR3aa: CASSGRLAGDLTQFF

j_gene: TRBJ2-3
v_gene: TRBV9
d_gene: .
abundance: .
CDR3nt: TGTGCCACCCAGAGGGGGGACAGAAGCACAGATACGCAGTATTTT
CDR3aa: CATQRGDRSTDTQYF

j_gene: TRBJ2-1
v_gene: TRBV7-3
d_gene: .
abundance: .
CDR3nt: TGTGCCAGCAGCTTAAGCGCGAGCTCCTACAATGAGCAGTTCTTC
CDR3aa: CASSLSASSYNEQFF

j_gene: TRBJ2-7
v_gene: TRBV28
d_gene: .
abundance: few
CDR3nt: TGTGCCAGCAGCCCAAGACAGCTCCTCAGCTCCTACGAGCAGTACTTC
CDR3aa: CASSPRQLLSSYEQYF

j_gene: TRBJ1-3
v_gene: TRBV28
d_gene: .
abundance: .
CDR3nt: TGTGCCAGCAGTCTCCCGGGGGGGCCATCACGAAACACCATATATTTT
CDR3aa: CASSLPGGPSRNTIYF

j_gene: TRBJ1-5
v_gene: TRBV4-1
d_gene: .
abundance: .
CDR3nt: TGCGCCAGCAGCCAAGCGGACCCGGGGTGGCCCCAGCATTTT
CDR3aa: CASSQADPGWPQHF

j_gene: TRBJ1-1
v_gene: TRBV5-4
d_gene: .
abundance: once
CDR3nt: TGTGCCAGCAGCTTGGTCGGTCGCTTTAGCACTGAAGCTTTCTTT
CDR3aa: CASSLVGRFSTEAFF

j_gene: TRBJ2-7
v_gene: TRBV28
d_gene: TRBD1
abundance: .
CDR3nt: TGTGCCAGCAGTTTCCCACTGACAGGGGGCGGGGTAAGGGGGTCCTACGAGCAGTACTTC
CDR3aa: CASSFPLTGGGVRGSYEQYF

j_gene: TRBJ1-2
v_gene: TRBV28
d_gene: .
abundance: .
CDR3nt: TGTGCCAGCAGACTACCCGACAGGAACGCTGGCTACACCTTC
CDR3aa: CASRLPDRNAGYTF

j_gene: TRBJ2-3
v_gene: TRBV18
d_gene: TRBD2
abundance: .
CDR3nt: TGTGCCAGCTCACCAAGGGAGGGAGATACGCAGTATTTT
CDR3aa: CASSPREGDTQYF

j_gene: TRBJ2-1
v_gene: TRBV19
d_gene: .
abundance: .
CDR3nt: TGTGCCAGTAGTCCTCGACGGAGAAGCTCCTACAATGAGCAGTTCTTC
CDR3aa: CASSPRRRSSYNEQFF

j_gene: TRBJ1-3
v_gene: TRBV6-1
d_gene: TRBD1
abundance: .
CDR3nt: TGTGCCAGCAGTGACGGGACAGGGAGGGGCTCTGGAAACACCATATATTTT
CDR3aa: CASSDGTGRGSGNTIYF

j_gene: TRBJ2-5
v_gene: TRBV5-8
d_gene: TRBD2
abundance: .
CDR3nt: TGTGCCAGCAGCCCGGTAGCGGGGGAGCAAGAGACCCAGTACTTC
CDR3aa: CASSPVAGEQETQYF

j_gene: TRBJ2-7
v_gene: TRBV27
d_gene: .
abundance: .
CDR3nt: TGTGCCAGCAGTTTGGGTACAGGTCCCTACGAGCAGTACTTC
CDR3aa: CASSLGTGPYEQYF

j_gene: TRBJ2-7
v_gene: TRBV15
d_gene: TRBD1
abundance: .
CDR3nt: TGTGCCACCAGCAGAGGGACAGGGGCCTACGAGCAGTACTTC
CDR3aa: CATSRGTGAYEQYF

j_gene: TRBJ2-7
v_gene: TRBV2
d_gene: TRBD2
abundance: few
CDR3nt: TGTGCCAGCATCTTAGCGGGAGGGTACGAGCAGTACTTC
CDR3aa: CASILAGGYEQYF

j_gene: TRBJ1-2
v_gene: TRBV19
d_gene: TRBD1
abundance: .
CDR3nt: TGTGCCAGTAGACGGACAGGGCACTATGGCTACACCTTC
CDR3aa: CASRRTGHYGYTF

j_gene: TRBJ2-7
v_gene: TRBV11-2
d_gene: .
abundance: .
CDR3nt: TGTGCCAGCAGCTTGGGTAGCCCCTACGAGCAGTACTTC
CDR3aa: CASSLGSPYEQYF

j_gene: TRBJ2-1
v_gene: TRBV28
d_gene: .
abundance: .
CDR3nt: TGTGCCAGCAGTTTAATTGCTCAGGGGAGCTACAATGAGCAGTTCTTC
CDR3aa: CASSLIAQGSYNEQFF

j_gene: TRBJ1-1
v_gene: TRBV7-8
d_gene: .
abundance: .
CDR3nt: TGTGCCAGCAGGGCAGGGTGGGGAGGAACTGAAGCTTTCTTT
CDR3aa: CASRAGWGGTEAFF

j_gene: TRBJ2-2
v_gene: TRBV5-1
d_gene: .
abundance: .
CDR3nt: TGCGCCAGCAGCTTGGCGGCAGGGATGGCCGGGGAGCTGTTTTTT
CDR3aa: CASSLAAGMAGELFF

j_gene: TRBJ2-2
v_gene: TRBV5-6
d_gene: TRBD2
abundance: .
CDR3nt: TGTGCCAGCAGCCCAGGGACTAGTTCCACCGGGGAGCTGTTTTTT
CDR3aa: CASSPGTSSTGELFF

j_gene: TRBJ2-4
v_gene: TRBV6-5
d_gene: .
abundance: once
CDR3nt: TGTGCCAGCAGTTACTCTACAGGGGGGGGAAACATTCAGTACTTC
CDR3aa: CASSYSTGGGNIQYF